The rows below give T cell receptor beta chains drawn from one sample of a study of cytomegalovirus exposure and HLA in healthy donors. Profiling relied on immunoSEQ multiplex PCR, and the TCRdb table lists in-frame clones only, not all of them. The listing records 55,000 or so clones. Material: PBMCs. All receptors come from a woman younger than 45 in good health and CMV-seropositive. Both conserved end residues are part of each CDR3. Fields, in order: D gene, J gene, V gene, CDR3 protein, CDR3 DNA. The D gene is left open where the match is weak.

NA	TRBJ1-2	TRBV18	CASSPTGPLSF	TGTGCCAGCTCACCTACAGGACCCCTTTCCTTC
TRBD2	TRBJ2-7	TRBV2	CATGGTSGYEQYF	TGTGCCACCGGGGGGACTAGCGGGTACGAGCAGTACTTC
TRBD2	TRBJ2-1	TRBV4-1	CASSQFTTSGNNEQFF	TGCGCCAGCAGCCAGTTTACGACTAGCGGGAACAATGAGCAGTTCTTC
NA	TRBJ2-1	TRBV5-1	CASSLVRVIDEQFF	TGCGCCAGCAGCTTGGTGAGGGTTATCGATGAGCAGTTCTTC
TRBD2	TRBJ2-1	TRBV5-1	CASSSGGTSGYSSYNEQFF	TGCGCCAGCAGCTCCGGGGGGACTAGCGGGTATAGCTCCTACAATGAGCAGTTCTTC
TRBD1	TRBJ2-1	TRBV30	CAFSGTGYNEQFF	TGTGCCTTCTCCGGGACAGGTTACAATGAGCAGTTCTTC
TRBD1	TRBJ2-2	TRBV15	CATSRVTGDTGELFF	TGTGCCACCAGCAGAGTTACAGGGGACACCGGGGAGCTGTTTTTT
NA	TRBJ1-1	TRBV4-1	CASSHGLIGDLNTEAFF	TGCGCCAGCAGCCACGGTTTAATCGGGGATTTGAACACTGAAGCTTTCTTT
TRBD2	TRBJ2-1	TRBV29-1	CSVRLAAYNEQFF	TGCAGCGTTAGGCTAGCGGCCTACAATGAGCAGTTCTTC
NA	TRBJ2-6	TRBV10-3	CAISESIYGANVLTF	TGTGCCATCAGTGAGTCGATCTATGGGGCCAACGTCCTGACTTTC
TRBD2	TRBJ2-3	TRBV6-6	CASRRAGGMNTQYF	TGTGCCAGCAGGCGAGCGGGAGGGATGAATACGCAGTATTTT
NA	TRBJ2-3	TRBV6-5	CASSQPGVGTDTQYF	TGTGCCAGCAGCCAACCGGGGGTCGGCACAGATACGCAGTATTTT
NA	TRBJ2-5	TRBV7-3	CASSFPGETQYF	TGTGCCAGCAGCTTCCCCGGGGAGACCCAGTACTTC
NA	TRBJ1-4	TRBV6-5	CASSPNRAEKLFF	TGTGCCAGCAGCCCCAACAGGGCGGAAAAACTGTTTTTT
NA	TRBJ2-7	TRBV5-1	CASSTAGGPYEQYF	TGCGCCAGCAGTACGGCAGGGGGGCCCTACGAGCAGTACTTC
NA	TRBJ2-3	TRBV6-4	CASSDEGGSTDTQYF	TGTGCCAGCAGTGACGAGGGAGGAAGCACAGATACGCAGTATTTT
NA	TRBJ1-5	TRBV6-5	CASSQDRSPGAQHF	TGTGCCAGCAGTCAAGACAGATCACCTGGGGCCCAGCATTTT
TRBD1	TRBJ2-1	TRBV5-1	CASSDGRWDRGTNEQFF	TGCGCCAGCAGCGACGGTCGTTGGGACAGGGGAACTAATGAGCAGTTCTTC
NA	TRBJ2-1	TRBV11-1	CASSLGASFLNEQFF	TGTGCCAGCAGCTTAGGGGCCTCCTTCCTCAATGAGCAGTTCTTC
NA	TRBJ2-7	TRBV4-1	CASSPGRGVGEGEQYF	TGCGCCAGCAGCCCTGGTCGTGGGGTGGGAGAAGGCGAGCAGTACTTC
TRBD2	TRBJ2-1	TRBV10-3	CAISEPPIGTSGGSIQFF	TGTGCCATCAGTGAGCCCCCTATCGGCACTAGCGGGGGGTCAATCCAGTTCTTC
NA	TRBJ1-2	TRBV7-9	CASSLANPRYGYTF	TGTGCCAGCAGCTTAGCTAACCCCCGGTATGGCTACACCTTC
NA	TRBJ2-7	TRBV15	CATSRDNGRGNF	TGTGCCACCAGCAGAGATAACGGCAGGGGTAACTTC
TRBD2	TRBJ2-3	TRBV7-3	CASSTLAGAGTDTQYF	TGTGCCAGCAGCACCCTAGCGGGAGCCGGCACAGATACGCAGTATTTT
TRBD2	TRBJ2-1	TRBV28	CASSSPPPTLAGGEQFF	TGTGCCAGCAGTTCACCCCCCCCTACACTAGCGGGGGGTGAGCAGTTCTTC
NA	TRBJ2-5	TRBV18	CASSPSMAGETQYF	TGTGCCAGCTCACCGTCAATGGCCGGGGAGACCCAGTACTTC
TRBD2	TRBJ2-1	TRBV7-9	CASSLVLDGLAGAEQFF	TGTGCCAGCAGCTTAGTGTTGGACGGGCTAGCGGGAGCCGAGCAGTTCTTC
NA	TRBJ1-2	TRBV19	CASSITRESGYTF	TGTGCCAGTAGTATTACAAGGGAGAGTGGCTACACCTTC
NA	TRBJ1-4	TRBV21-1	CASSTRDSATNEKLFF	TGTGCCAGCAGCACCAGGGATTCAGCAACTAATGAAAAACTGTTTTTT
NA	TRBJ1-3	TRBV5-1	CASSLASGAGNTIYF	TGCGCCAGCAGCTTGGCTTCAGGGGCTGGAAACACCATATATTTT
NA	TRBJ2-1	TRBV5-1	CASSLDNRGNEQFF	TGCGCCAGCAGCTTGGATAATAGGGGAAATGAGCAGTTCTTC
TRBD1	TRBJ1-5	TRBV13	CASSSGRQGGKPQHF	TGTGCCAGCAGCTCCGGAAGACAGGGAGGTAAGCCCCAGCATTTT
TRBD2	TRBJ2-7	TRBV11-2	CASSPPPSGRLYEQYF	TGTGCCAGCAGCCCCCCCCCTAGCGGGAGGCTCTACGAGCAGTACTTC
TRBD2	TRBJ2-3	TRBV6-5	CASSLAGTSTDTQYF	TGTGCCAGCAGTCTAGCGGGGACTAGCACAGATACGCAGTATTTT
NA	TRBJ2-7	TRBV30	CAWSVQGSLAYEQYF	TGTGCCTGGAGTGTACAAGGTAGCCTAGCCTACGAGCAGTACTTC
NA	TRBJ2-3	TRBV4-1	CASSHPSDGTDTQYF	TGCGCCAGCAGCCATCCTAGCGACGGCACAGATACGCAGTATTTT